One sample yielded the 9 T cell receptor beta chains listed below, sequenced in a study of control samples from healthy donors and cancer patients. TCRdb keeps only in-frame clones here, not all; method: immunoSEQ multiplex PCR. The sample includes about 95,000 clones, 70% to 90% of them seen just once. The sequencing sample was made of blood. The receptors shown here come from a man younger than 45 in good health.

The CDR3 nucleotides are TGTGCCACCAGTGACTCTGACAGGGGAGGAAGGCAGCCCCAGCATTTT. Translating it yields CATSDSDRGGRQPQHF. The chain is built from TRBV24-1 and TRBJ1-5; 8 bases agree with TRBD1. Germline V gene lookup returns CDR1 KGHDR and CDR2 SFDVKD. The CDR3 sequence is 16 residues long. V trimming: 4 bases; J trimming: 7 bases; junction bases outside the gene matches: 11.

The chain is built from TRBV6-2 or TRBV6-3 and TRBJ2-7; D is undetermined. The CDR3 runs 13 residues. Germline V gives CDR1 MNHEY, CDR2 SVGEGT. Trimming pared 6 bases from V and 2 bases from J, leaving 11 bases between. The DNA for the CDR3 is TGTGCCAGCAGCTCCGACCGTACCTACGAGCAGTACTTC. Its translation: CASSSDRTYEQYF.

The V and J genes are TRBV6-1 and TRBJ2-7; 7 nucleotides match TRBD1. J was trimmed by 4 bases and V by 2 bases; bases with no gene match: 5. This CDR3 is 14 amino acids long. Germline lookup yields CDR1 MNHNS and CDR2 SASEGT. CDR3 protein: CASSEQGGWYEQYF. The CDR3, as DNA: TGTGCCAGCAGTGAACAAGGGGGCTGGTACGAGCAGTACTTC.

This clone was recorded only once. This chain uses TRBV5-1 with TRBJ2-7; D remains ambiguous. The V gene lost 0 bases and the J gene lost 3 bases, with 7 bases spanning the gap. Germline V gene lookup returns CDR1 SGHRS and CDR2 YFSETQ. The CDR3 runs to 13 residues. CDR3 amino acids: CASSLELGYEQYF. Here the CDR3 DNA reads TGCGCCAGCAGCTTGGAACTTGGCTACGAGCAGTACTTC.

V and J are TRBV7-8 and TRBJ2-7; TRBD1 is a possible D gene (5 bases). V lost 0 bases to trimming and J lost 3 bases, with 9 bases between them. Germline-derived CDR1 and CDR2 are SGHVS and FQNEAQ. The length of the CDR3 is 14 residues. Here the CDR3 reads CASSLAGRDYEQYF. CDR3 in DNA: TGTGCCAGCAGCTTAGCGGGCAGGGACTACGAGCAGTACTTC.

This clone is deemed medium-sized. CDR3 bases: TGTGCCAGCAACAAACAGGGGTTAAGCAATCAGCCCCAGCATTTT. This codes for CASNKQGLSNQPQHF. The chain uses TRBV28 and TRBJ1-5; TRBD1 aligns across 7 bases. The germline V gene encodes CDR1 MDHEN and CDR2 SYDVKM. The CDR3 contains 15 residues. J lost 1 base, V lost 7 bases, and 7 bases had no gene match.

This chain uses TRBV6-5 with TRBJ1-1, with D possibly being TRBD1 (5 bases). The CDR3 is made up of 16 amino acids. Germline CDR1 reads MNHEY; CDR2 reads SVGAGI. The ends were cut back, 0 bases at V and 4 bases at J, with 15 bases in the middle. CDR3 region: CASSYSAAGPGTEAFF. The CDR3 region has the DNA TGTGCCAGCAGTTACTCGGCGGCAGGGCCGGGCACTGAAGCTTTCTTT.

This rearrangement joins TRBV5-1 to TRBJ1-5; unclear D gene. Trimming pared 0 bases from V and 9 bases from J, leaving 16 bases between. The CDR3 runs 15 residues. Germline V gene lookup returns CDR1 SGHRS and CDR2 YFSETQ. Here the CDR3 DNA reads TGCGCCAGCAGCTTGGATGTCGGCGCGGGGTCGCCCCAGCATTTT. Translation gives CASSLDVGAGSPQHF.

The chain couples TRBV6-6 to TRBJ1-1; maybe TRBD1 (6 bases). CDR1 and CDR2 (germline): MNHNY, SVGAGI (reference sequence). This CDR3 spans 14 amino acids. V lost 4 bases to trimming and J lost 1 base, with 10 bases between them. The CDR3 DNA reads TGTGCCAGCAGTTGGGCAGGGGCGAACACTGAAGCTTTCTTT. As protein: CASSWAGANTEAFF.